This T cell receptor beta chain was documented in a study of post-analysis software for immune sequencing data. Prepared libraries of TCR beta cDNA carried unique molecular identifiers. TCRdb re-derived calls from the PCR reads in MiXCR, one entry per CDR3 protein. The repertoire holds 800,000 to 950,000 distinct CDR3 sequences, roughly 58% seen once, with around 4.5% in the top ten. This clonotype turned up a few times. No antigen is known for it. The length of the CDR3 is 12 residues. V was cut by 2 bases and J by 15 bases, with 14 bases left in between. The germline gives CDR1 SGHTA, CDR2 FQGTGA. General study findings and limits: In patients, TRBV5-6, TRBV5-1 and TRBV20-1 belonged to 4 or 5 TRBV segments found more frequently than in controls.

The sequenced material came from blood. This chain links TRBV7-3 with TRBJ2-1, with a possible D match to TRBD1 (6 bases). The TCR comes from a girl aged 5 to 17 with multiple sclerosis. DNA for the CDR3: TGTGCCAGCAGCTTAGAAAAGGGGGTTCGGTTCTTC. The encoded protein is CASSLEKGVRFF.